This paragraph covers one TCR beta chain sequence. The antigen is unknown. These data belong to a study of CD8 T cells in ankylosing spondylitis. Whole-study results and caveats: In ankylosing spondylitis blood, a motif of several highly homologous TCR beta variants appeared characteristic.

Trimming took 3 bases from V and 5 from J, leaving 13 bases between them. This CDR3 has 15 residues. MiXCR was run by TCRdb on the 5' RACE reads, yielding one entry per CDR3 protein. Counted here are fewer than 500,000 distinct CDR3 sequences, about 22% occurring once; the ten biggest clones make up about 17%. This clonotype originated in a male donor with ankylosing spondylitis. Sequenced sample: blood, either unsorted or a sorted T cell fraction (not recorded which). The chain combines TRBV12-3 or TRBV12-4 with TRBJ1-4; D is uncertain. The CDR3 protein is CASSFSSRGNEKLFF. The CDR3 DNA is TGTGCCAGCAGTTTCTCTAGTCGAGGGAATGAAAAACTGTTTTTT.